What follows are 3 T cell receptor beta chains derived from one specimen sequenced in a study of spatial heterogeneity in lung cancer. Specified time point: sample taken at primary tumor resection. No cell sorting; template was whole RNA from tumor, lung tissue or PBMC. TCRdb passed the 5' RACE reads through MiXCR, listing each CDR3 protein once. The sample holds some 100,000 distinct CDR3 sequences, 7.5% to 10% seen once. The specimen comprised PBMCs, sampled at surgery. Receptor source: a male donor with early-stage non-small cell lung cancer.

This clonotype was recorded at least ten times. This chain uses TRBV19 with TRBJ2-6, with D uncertain. The V end lost 5 bases, the J end lost 7 bases, and 15 bases lay between the germline ends. Germline values: CDR1 LNHDA, CDR2 SQIVND (reference sequence). The CDR3 length is 15 residues. Here the CDR3 reads CASSLIWGNANVLTF. CDR3 sequence (DNA): TGTGCCAGTAGTTTGATTTGGGGAAACGCCAACGTCCTGACTTTC.

This clonotype was seen only a few times. The chain employs TRBV9 and TRBJ1-2, with D unclear. Germline assignment: CDR1 SGDLS and CDR2 YYNGEE. There are 15 residues in the CDR3. V was shortened by 6 bases and J by 4 bases, with 19 bases between the two germline ends. CDR3 DNA: TGTGCCAGCACCCTTCTCCCGGGCCAACGCTATGGCTACACCTTC. Its protein product is CASTLLPGQRYGYTF.

V gene TRBV7-3 combines with J gene TRBJ2-1; 13 bases agree with TRBD2. Germline V lookup: CDR1 SGHTA, CDR2 FQGTGA. J was trimmed by 8 bases and V by 5 bases; bases with no gene match: 9. CDR3 length equals 16 residues. CDR3 sequence reads: CASSPTRTSGSDEQFF. CDR3 coding DNA: TGTGCCAGCAGCCCGACTCGGACTAGCGGGAGTGATGAGCAGTTCTTC.